A single sample gave rise to the 9 T cell receptor beta chains below, sequenced in a study of Tregs in tolerant kidney transplant recipients. These receptors are not linked to any known antigen. Measured with immunoSEQ multiplex PCR; TCRdb has only the in-frame clones, and not every one. The sample includes approximately 41,000 clones, less than 97% of them seen just once. Sequencing used Tregs from blood cultured with allogeneic cells. The receptors derive from a human donor in good health.

The chain carries TRBV7-2 and TRBJ1-1; 7 bases fit TRBD1. V trimming: 5 bases; J trimming: 1 base; junction bases outside the gene matches: 1. CDR3 length: 13 amino acids. CDR1 and CDR2 (germline): SGHTA, FQGNSA. The DNA of the CDR3 is TGTGCCAGCAGCCGGACAGGGAACACTGAAGCTTTCTTT. Translating gives CASSRTGNTEAFF. The entire variable domain, with the rest obtained from reference TRBV7-2 and TRBJ1-1, is as follows: GAGVSQSPSNKVTEKGKDVELRCDPISGHTALYWYRQSLGQGLEFLIYFQGNSAPDKSGLPSDRFSAERTGGSVSTLTIQRTQQEDSAVYLCASSRTGNTEAFFGQGTRLTVV.

V usage is TRBV23-1 and J usage is TRBJ2-5; TRBD2 matches 10 bases. TRBV23-1 is an ORF, with its function uncertain. The CDR3 runs to 17 residues. V shed 1 base and J 5 bases; nucleotides not matched to a gene: 10. CDR3 loop: CASSQFPAGGEGETQYF. The CDR3, as DNA: TGCGCCAGCAGTCAATTCCCAGCGGGAGGGGAGGGGGAGACCCAGTACTTC.

This clone was found a few times. The chain links TRBV18 to TRBJ1-2, with D hard to call. Looked up from germline, CDR1 is KGHSH and CDR2 is LQKENI. V was trimmed by 2 bases and J by 5 bases, leaving 12 bases between them. The CDR3 totals 14 residues. The CDR3 DNA is TGTGCCAGCTCACCAACGTCGGCTGCGTATGGCTACACCTTC. This encodes CASSPTSAAYGYTF.

The chain carries TRBV15 and TRBJ2-2; 11 bases are shared with TRBD1. CDR1 is LNHNV and CDR2 is YYDKDF in the germline V gene (reference sequence). V was clipped by 0 bases and J by 4 bases; unmatched bases: 1. The length of the CDR3 is 16 residues. The CDR3 DNA follows: TGTGCCACCAGCAGAGATGGGACAGGGGGCACCGGGGAGCTGTTTTTT. As protein: CATSRDGTGGTGELFF.

The chain couples TRBV5-4 to TRBJ2-1, with TRBD2 as a possible D gene (5 bases). Trimming took off 0 bases at V and 4 bases at J, with 11 bases between the two ends. The CDR3 runs to 15 residues. The germline CDR1 and CDR2 sequences are SGHNT and YYREEE (reference sequence). The CDR3 spells CASSLEADSYNEQFF. CDR3 coding DNA: TGTGCCAGCAGCTTGGAAGCGGACTCTTACAATGAGCAGTTCTTC.

The J gene is TRBJ2-3, the V gene TRBV9; 8 positions match TRBD2. Germline V CDR1 and CDR2: SGDLS, YYNGEE. Trimming cost V 5 bases and J 2 bases; bases outside gene matches: 13. This CDR3 has 17 residues. The CDR3 bases are TGTGCCAGCAGAAAAGGGCCTAGCGGGTCCGTCACAGATACGCAGTATTTT. Amino acids: CASRKGPSGSVTDTQYF.

V gene TRBV4-1 combines with J gene TRBJ2-2; tentatively, D is TRBD1 (5 bases). Per the germline V gene, CDR1 is MGHRA and CDR2 is YSYEKL. The V end was cut by 0 bases, the J end by 5 bases, with 7 bases between. The CDR3 has 14 amino acids. DNA for the CDR3: TGCGCCAGCAGCCAAGAAAGGGGTACCGGGGAGCTGTTTTTT. Protein: CASSQERGTGELFF.

The chain carries TRBV7-9 and TRBJ1-4, with unresolved D. Trimming took 1 base from V and 7 from J, leaving 16 bases between them. The CDR3 contains 16 residues. Germline V gene data show CDR1 as SEHNR and CDR2 as FQNEAQ (reference sequence). CDR3: CASSLERSFGIEKLFF. The CDR3 DNA is TGTGCCAGCAGCTTAGAACGGTCGTTCGGGATTGAAAAACTGTTTTTT.

This rearrangement joins TRBV18 to TRBJ1-4; TRBD1 agrees at 7 bases. There are 16 residues in the CDR3. After removal of 3 bases from V and 1 base from J, the junction contained 5 bases not matched to a gene. Germline CDR1 KGHSH, CDR2 LQKENI. The CDR3 region has the DNA TGTGCCAGCTCACCCCCTGGGACAGTAACTAATGAAAAACTGTTTTTT. It specifies CASSPPGTVTNEKLFF. Looking up the rest from reference TRBV18 and TRBJ1-4 gives the full variable domain: NAGVMQNPRHLVRRRGQEARLRCSPMKGHSHVYWYRQLPEEGLKFMVYLQKENIIDESGMPKERFSAEFPKEGPSILRIQQVVRGDSAAYFCASSPPGTVTNEKLFFGSGTQLSVL.